This is a list of T cell receptor beta chains from one sample in a study of blood T cell repertoires in COVID-19. Generated by immunoSEQ multiplex PCR, the TCRdb table keeps only in-frame clones and is missing some. The table includes over 400,000 clones, 70% to 90% detected once. The material sequenced was peripheral blood. Every receptor here comes from a human donor in a cohort sampled during active COVID-19. Both conserved end residues are part of each CDR3. A D gene is named only where the DNA matches it firmly. Not every row has a clone size; where given, it reads once, few, many or a size class.

>.|TRBJ2-3|TRBV15|TRBD1
TGTGCCACCAACTCGGGACAGGGGTACACAGATACGCAGTATTTT
CATNSGQGYTDTQYF
>.|TRBJ1-4|TRBV3-1/TRBV3-2|.
TGTGCCAGCAGCACACAGGGTACAACTAATGAAAAACTGTTTTTT
CASSTQGTTNEKLFF
>.|TRBJ2-7|TRBV11-2|.
TGTGCCAGCAGCTTAGATGGCGGCAGGGGCTACGAGCAGTACTTC
CASSLDGGRGYEQYF
>.|TRBJ2-1|TRBV3-1/TRBV3-2|TRBD2
TGTGCCAGCAGCGAACCTAGCGGACAATTGCACAAAAACCACAATGAGCAGTTCTTC
CASSEPSGQLHKNHNEQFF
>.|TRBJ2-7|TRBV6-5|.
TGTGCCAGCACCAACTTTGACCCATCTTTCGGGGAGCAGTACTTC
CASTNFDPSFGEQYF
>.|TRBJ1-1|TRBV19|TRBD1
TGTGCCAGTAGTAAACAGGGGATGGACACTGAAGCTTTCTTT
CASSKQGMDTEAFF
>once|TRBJ2-5|TRBV2|.
TGTGCCAGCAGCGCCACCCGGGGGGCAGAGACCCAGTACTTC
CASSATRGAETQYF
>.|TRBJ1-2|TRBV11-3|.
TGTGCCAGCAGCGCGAGACCCCGGACCGGACAGACTAACTATGGCTACACCTTC
CASSARPRTGQTNYGYTF
>.|TRBJ1-4|TRBV15|.
TGTGCCACCAGCAGACCAGGTGAGCCAGCGGGGGAAAAACTGTTTTTT
CATSRPGEPAGEKLFF
>.|TRBJ2-1|TRBV5-1|TRBD2
TGCGCCAGCAGCTCCGGGACTAGCGGCTACAATGAGCAGTTCTTC
CASSSGTSGYNEQFF
>.|TRBJ1-2|TRBV6-5|.
TGTGCCAGCAGTTCCGCGACTGGCAACTATGGCTACACCTTC
CASSSATGNYGYTF
>few|TRBJ1-1|TRBV7-6|.
TGTGCCAGCAGCTTAGCGCGAACGGGGGGTGAAGCTTTCTTT
CASSLARTGGEAFF
>.|TRBJ2-6|TRBV5-1|.
TGCGCCAGCAGCAGAACGGGATCTGGGGCCAACGTCCTGACTTTC
CASSRTGSGANVLTF
>.|TRBJ1-4|TRBV5-4|.
TGTGCCAGCAGCTTGATCCAGGGAGGGATGGGCGATGAAAAACTGTTTTTT
CASSLIQGGMGDEKLFF